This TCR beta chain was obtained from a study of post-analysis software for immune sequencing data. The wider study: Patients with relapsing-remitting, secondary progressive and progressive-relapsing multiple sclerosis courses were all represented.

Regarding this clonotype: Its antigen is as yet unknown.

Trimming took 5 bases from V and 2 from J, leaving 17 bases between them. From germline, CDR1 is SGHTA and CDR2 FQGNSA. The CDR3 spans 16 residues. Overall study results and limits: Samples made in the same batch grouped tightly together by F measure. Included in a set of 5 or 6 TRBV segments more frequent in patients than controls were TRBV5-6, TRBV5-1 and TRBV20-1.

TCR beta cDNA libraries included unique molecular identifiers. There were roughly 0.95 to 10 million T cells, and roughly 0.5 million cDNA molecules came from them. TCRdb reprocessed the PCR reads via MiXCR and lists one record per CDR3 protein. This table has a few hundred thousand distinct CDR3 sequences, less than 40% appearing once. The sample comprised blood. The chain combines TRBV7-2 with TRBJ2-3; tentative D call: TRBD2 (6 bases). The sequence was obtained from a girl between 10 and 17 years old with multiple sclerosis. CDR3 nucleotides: TGTGCCAGCAGCGCTAGGGGACTCAGCTTCACAGATACGCAGTATTTT. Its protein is CASSARGLSFTDTQYF.